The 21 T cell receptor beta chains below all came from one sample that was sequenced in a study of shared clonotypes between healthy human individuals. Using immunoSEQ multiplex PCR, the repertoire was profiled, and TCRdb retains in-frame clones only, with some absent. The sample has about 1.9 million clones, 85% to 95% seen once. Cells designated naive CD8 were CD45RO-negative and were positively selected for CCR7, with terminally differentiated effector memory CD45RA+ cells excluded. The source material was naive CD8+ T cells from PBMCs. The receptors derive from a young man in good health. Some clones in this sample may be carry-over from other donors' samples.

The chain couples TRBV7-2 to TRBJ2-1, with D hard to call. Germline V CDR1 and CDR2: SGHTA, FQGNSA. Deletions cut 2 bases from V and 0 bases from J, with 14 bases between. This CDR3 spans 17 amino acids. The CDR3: CASSLTVGPSSYNEQFF. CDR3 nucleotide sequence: TGTGCCAGCAGCTTAACCGTCGGACCCAGCTCCTACAATGAGCAGTTCTTC.

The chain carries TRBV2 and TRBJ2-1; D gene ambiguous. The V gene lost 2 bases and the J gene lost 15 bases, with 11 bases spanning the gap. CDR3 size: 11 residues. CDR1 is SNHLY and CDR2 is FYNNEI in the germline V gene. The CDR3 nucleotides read TGTGCCAGCAGTGAAAGTCACCCTCTGTTCTTC. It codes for CASSESHPLFF.

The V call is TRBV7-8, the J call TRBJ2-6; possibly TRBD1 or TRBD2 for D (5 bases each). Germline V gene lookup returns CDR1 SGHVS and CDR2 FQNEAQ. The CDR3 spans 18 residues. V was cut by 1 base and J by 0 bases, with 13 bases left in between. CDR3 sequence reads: CASSLERGLSSGANVLTF. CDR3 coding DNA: TGTGCCAGCAGCTTAGAACGGGGCCTGTCCTCTGGGGCCAACGTCCTGACTTTC.

The CDR3 DNA reads TGTGCCAGCTCCGGGACCATGCTACCGAACACCGGGGAGCTGTTTTTT. Encoded protein: CASSGTMLPNTGELFF. The chain is built from TRBV7-9 and TRBJ2-2; D is tentatively TRBD1 or TRBD2 (5 bases each). The CDR3 has 16 residues. In germline, CDR1 is SEHNR, CDR2 FQNEAQ (reference sequence). V shed 8 bases and J shed 0 bases, with 16 bases lying between them.

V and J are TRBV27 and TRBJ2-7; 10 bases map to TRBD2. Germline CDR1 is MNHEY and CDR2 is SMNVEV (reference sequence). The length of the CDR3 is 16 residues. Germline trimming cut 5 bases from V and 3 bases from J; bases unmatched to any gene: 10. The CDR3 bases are TGTGCCAGCAGTCCAGAACTAGCGGGGTTTTTCTACGAGCAGTACTTC. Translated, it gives CASSPELAGFFYEQYF.

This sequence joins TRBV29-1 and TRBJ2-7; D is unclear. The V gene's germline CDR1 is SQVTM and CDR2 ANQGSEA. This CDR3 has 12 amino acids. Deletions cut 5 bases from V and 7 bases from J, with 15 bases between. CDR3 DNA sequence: TGCAGCGTTAGGACGGACCTCAGGGAGCAGTACTTC. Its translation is CSVRTDLREQYF.

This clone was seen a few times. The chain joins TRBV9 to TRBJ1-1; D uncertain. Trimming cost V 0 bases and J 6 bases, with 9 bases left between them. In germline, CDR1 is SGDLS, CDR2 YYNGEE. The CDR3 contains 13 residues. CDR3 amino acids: CASSVAGEAEAFF. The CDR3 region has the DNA TGTGCCAGCAGCGTAGCTGGAGAGGCTGAAGCTTTCTTT. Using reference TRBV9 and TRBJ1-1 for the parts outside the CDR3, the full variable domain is DSGVTQTPKHLITATGQRVTLRCSPRSGDLSVYWYQQSLDQGLQFLIQYYNGEERAKGNILERFSAQQFPDLHSELNLSSLELGDSALYFCASSVAGEAEAFFGQGTRLTVV.

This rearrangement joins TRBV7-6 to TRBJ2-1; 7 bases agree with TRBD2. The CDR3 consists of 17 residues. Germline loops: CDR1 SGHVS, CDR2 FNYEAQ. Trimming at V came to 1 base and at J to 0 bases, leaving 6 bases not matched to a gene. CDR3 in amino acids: CASSLDASGGSYNEQFF. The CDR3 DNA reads TGTGCCAGCAGCTTAGATGCTAGCGGAGGCTCCTACAATGAGCAGTTCTTC.

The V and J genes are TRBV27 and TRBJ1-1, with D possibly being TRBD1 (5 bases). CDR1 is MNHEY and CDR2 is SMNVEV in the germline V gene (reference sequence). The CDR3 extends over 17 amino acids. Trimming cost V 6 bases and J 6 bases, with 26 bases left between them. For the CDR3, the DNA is TGTGCCAGCAGACAGGTAACCTCCGGGCTCCGGGGTCCTGAAGCTTTCTTT. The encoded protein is CASRQVTSGLRGPEAFF.

The CDR3 coding sequence is TGTGCCAGCAGCGTAGGACTAGCGGGAGTTATAAACATTCAGTACTTC. Its translation is CASSVGLAGVINIQYF. This chain joins TRBV9 and TRBJ2-4; 12 nucleotides align to TRBD2. Trimming at V came to 0 bases and at J to 6 bases, leaving 4 bases not matched to a gene. The CDR3 totals 16 residues. Germline V gives CDR1 SGDLS, CDR2 YYNGEE.

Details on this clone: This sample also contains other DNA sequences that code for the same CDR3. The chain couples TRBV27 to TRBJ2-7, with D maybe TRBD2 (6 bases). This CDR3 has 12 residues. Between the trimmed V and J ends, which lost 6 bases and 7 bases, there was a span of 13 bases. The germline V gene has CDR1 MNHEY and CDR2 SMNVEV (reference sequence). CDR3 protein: CASSLRGREQYF. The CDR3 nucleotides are TGTGCCAGCAGCCTTCGGGGGAGGGAGCAGTACTTC.

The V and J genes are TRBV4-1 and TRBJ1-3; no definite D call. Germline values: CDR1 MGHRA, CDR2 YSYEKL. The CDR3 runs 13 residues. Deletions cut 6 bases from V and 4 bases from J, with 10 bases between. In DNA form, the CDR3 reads TGCGCCAGCAGGGCCGAGGCCGGAAACACCATATATTTT. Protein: CASRAEAGNTIYF.

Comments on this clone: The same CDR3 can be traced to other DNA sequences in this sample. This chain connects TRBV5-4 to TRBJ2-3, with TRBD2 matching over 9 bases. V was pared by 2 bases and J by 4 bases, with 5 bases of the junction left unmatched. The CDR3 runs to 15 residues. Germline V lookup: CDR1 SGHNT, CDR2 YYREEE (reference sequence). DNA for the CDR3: TGTGCCAGCAGCTTCGCGGGAGGGCCCGCAGATACGCAGTATTTT. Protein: CASSFAGGPADTQYF.

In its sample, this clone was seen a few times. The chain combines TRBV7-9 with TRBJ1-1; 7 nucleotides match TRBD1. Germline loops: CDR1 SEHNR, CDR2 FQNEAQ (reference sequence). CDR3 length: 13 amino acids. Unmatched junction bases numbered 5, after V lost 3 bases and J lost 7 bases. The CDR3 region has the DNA TGTGCCAGCAGCTTGGTCAGGGGGGATGAAGCTTTCTTT. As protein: CASSLVRGDEAFF.

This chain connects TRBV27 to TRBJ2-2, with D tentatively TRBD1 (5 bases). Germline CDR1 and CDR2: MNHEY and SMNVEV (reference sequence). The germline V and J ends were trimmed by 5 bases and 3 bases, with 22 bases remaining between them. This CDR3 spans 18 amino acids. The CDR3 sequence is CASSPSVLVGLDTGELFF. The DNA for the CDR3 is TGTGCCAGCAGTCCTTCAGTACTGGTGGGGCTGGACACCGGGGAGCTGTTTTTT.

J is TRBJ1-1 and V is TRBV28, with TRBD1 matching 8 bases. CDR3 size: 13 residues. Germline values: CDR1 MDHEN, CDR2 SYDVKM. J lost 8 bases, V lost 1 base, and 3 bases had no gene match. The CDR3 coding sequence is TGTGCCAGCAGTTTATTAAGGACAGGGGAAGCTTTCTTT. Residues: CASSLLRTGEAFF.

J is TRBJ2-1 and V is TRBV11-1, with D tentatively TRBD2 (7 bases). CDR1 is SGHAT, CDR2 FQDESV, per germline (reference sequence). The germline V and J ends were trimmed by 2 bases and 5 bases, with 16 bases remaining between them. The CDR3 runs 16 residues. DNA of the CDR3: TGTGCCAGCAGCTTAAATGGGGAGGGGGGCGACAATGAGCAGTTCTTC. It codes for CASSLNGEGGDNEQFF.

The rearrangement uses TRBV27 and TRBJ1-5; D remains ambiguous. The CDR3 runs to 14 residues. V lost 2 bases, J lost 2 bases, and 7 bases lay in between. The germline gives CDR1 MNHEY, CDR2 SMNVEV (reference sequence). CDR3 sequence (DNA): TGTGCCAGCAGTTTACACCCCGGCAATCAGCCCCAGCATTTT. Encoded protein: CASSLHPGNQPQHF.

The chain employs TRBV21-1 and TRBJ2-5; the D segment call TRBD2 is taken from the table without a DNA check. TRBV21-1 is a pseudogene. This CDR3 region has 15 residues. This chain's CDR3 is CASSNGRQGGETQYF. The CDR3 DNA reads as TGTGCCAGCAGCAATGGGCGGCAGGGAGGCGAGACCCAGTACTTC.

The CDR3 bases are TGTGCCTGGAGTTGGGGGGCGTCTTACAATGAGCAGTTCTTC. Translation: CAWSWGASYNEQFF. The chain links TRBV30 to TRBJ2-1; D might be TRBD1 or TRBD2, each matching 6 bases. V lost 2 bases to trimming and J lost 4 bases, with 12 bases between them. The CDR3 extends over 14 amino acids. Germline CDR1 and CDR2: GTSNPN and SVGIG (reference sequence).

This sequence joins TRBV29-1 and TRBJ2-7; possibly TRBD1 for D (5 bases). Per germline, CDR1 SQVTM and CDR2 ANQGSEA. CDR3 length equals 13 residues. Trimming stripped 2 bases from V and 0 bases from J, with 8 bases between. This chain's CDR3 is CSVETGTSYEQYF. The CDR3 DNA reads TGCAGCGTTGAAACAGGAACCTCCTACGAGCAGTACTTC.